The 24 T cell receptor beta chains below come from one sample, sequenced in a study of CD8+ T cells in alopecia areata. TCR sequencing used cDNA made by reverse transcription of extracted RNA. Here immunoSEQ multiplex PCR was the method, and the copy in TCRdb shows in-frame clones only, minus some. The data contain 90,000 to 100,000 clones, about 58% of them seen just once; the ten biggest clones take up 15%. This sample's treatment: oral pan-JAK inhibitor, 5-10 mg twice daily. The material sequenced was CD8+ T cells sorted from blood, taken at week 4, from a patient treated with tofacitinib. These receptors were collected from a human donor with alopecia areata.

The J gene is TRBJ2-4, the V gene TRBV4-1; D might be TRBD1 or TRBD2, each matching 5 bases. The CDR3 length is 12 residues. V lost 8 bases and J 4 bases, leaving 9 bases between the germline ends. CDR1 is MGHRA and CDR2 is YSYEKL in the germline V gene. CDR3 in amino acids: CASGTEKNIQYF. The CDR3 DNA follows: TGCGCCAGCGGGACGGAAAAAAACATTCAGTACTTC.

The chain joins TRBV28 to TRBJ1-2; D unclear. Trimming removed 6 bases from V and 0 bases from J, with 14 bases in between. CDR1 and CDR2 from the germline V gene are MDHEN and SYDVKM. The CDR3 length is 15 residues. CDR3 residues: CASSTKIGTNYGYTF. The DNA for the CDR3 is TGTGCCAGCAGCACTAAAATAGGGACTAACTATGGCTACACCTTC.

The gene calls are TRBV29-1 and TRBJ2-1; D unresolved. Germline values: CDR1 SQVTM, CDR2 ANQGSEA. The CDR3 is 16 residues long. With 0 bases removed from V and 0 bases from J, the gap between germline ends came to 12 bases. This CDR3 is CSVEDPVLSSYNEQFF. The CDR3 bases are TGCAGCGTTGAAGATCCAGTTTTGAGCTCCTACAATGAGCAGTTCTTC.

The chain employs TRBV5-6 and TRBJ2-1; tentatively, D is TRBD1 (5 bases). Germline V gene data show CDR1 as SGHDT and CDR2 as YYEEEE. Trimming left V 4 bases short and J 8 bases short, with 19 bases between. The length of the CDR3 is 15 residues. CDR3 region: CASSQTKTVSHEQFF. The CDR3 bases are TGTGCCAGCAGCCAAACAAAGACAGTTTCCCATGAGCAGTTCTTC.

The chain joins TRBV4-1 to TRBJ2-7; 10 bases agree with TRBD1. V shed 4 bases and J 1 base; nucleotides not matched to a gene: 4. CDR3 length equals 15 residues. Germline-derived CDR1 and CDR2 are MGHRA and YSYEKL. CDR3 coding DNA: TGCGCCAGCAGCCGTGGGACAGGGGAGTCCTACGAGCAGTACTTC. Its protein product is CASSRGTGESYEQYF.

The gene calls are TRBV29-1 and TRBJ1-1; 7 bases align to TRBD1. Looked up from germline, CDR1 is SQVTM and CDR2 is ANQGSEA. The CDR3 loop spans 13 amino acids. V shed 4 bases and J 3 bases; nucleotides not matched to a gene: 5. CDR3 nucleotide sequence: TGCAGCGTTGGGACAGGATTTTACACTGAAGCTTTCTTT. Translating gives CSVGTGFYTEAFF.

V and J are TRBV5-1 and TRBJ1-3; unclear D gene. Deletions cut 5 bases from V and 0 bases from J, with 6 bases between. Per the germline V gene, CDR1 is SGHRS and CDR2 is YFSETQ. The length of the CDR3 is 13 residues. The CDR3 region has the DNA TGCGCCAGCAGGGAGAGCTCTGGAAACACCATATATTTT. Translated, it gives CASRESSGNTIYF.

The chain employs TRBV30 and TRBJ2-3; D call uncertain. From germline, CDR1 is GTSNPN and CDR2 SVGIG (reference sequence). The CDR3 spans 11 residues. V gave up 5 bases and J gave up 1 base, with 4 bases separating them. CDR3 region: CAWEGTDTQYF. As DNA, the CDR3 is TGTGCCTGGGAGGGCACAGATACGCAGTATTTT.

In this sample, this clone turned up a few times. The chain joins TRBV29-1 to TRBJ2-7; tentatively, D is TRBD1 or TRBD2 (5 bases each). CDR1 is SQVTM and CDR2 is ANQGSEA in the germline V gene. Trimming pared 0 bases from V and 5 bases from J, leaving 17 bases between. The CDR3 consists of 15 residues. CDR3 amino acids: CSVEENWSGRHEQYF. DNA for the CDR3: TGCAGCGTTGAAGAAAACTGGTCAGGGAGACACGAGCAGTACTTC.

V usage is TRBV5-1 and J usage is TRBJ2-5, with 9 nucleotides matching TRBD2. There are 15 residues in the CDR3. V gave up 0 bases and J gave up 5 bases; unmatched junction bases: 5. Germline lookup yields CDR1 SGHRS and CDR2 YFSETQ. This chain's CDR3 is CASSLAQRGDETQYF. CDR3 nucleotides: TGCGCCAGCAGCTTGGCACAGCGGGGGGACGAGACCCAGTACTTC.

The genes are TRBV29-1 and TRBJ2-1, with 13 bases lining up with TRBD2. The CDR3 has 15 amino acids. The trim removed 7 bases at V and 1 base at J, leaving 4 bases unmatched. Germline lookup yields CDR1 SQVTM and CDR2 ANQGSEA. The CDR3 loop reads CSAQGLAGSYNEQFF. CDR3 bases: TGCAGCGCCCAGGGACTAGCGGGGTCCTACAATGAGCAGTTCTTC.

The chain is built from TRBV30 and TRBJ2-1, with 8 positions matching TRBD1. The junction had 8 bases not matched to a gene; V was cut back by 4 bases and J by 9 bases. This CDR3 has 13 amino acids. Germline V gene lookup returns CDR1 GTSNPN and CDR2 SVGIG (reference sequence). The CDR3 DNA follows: TGTGCCTGGACCTCTGGACAGGGAACTGAGCAGTTCTTC. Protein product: CAWTSGQGTEQFF.

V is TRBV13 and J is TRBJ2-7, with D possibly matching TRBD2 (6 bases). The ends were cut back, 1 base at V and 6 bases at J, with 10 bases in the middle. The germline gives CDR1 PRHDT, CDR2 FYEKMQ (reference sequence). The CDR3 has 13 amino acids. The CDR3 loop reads CASSLAGVSEQYF. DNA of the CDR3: TGTGCCAGCAGCTTAGCGGGGGTGAGCGAGCAGTACTTC. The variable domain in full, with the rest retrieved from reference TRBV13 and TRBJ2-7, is AAGVIQSPRHLIKEKRETATLKCYPIPRHDTVYWYQQGPGQDPQFLISFYEKMQSDKGSIPDRFSAQQFSDYHSELNMSSLELGDSALYFCASSLAGVSEQYFGPGTRLTVT.

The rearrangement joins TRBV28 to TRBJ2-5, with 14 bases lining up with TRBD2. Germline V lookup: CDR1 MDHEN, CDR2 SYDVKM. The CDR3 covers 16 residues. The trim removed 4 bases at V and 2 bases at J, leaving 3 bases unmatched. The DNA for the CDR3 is TGTGCCAGCAGTTCCAGGACTAGCGGGAGGCAAGAGACCCAGTACTTC. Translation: CASSSRTSGRQETQYF.

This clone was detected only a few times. This chain's CDR3 is CASSLGWTKQFF. Written as DNA, the CDR3 is TGTGCCAGCAGCTTGGGCTGGACTAAGCAGTTCTTC. The V and J genes are TRBV7-2 and TRBJ2-1; D possibly corresponds to TRBD2 (6 bases). CDR1 is SGHTA, CDR2 FQGNSA, per germline. The V end lost 3 bases, the J end lost 11 bases, and 11 bases lay between the germline ends. The CDR3 is 12 residues long.

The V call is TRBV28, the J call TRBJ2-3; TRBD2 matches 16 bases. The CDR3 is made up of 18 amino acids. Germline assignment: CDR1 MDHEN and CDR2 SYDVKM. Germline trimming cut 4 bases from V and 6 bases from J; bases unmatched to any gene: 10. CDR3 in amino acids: CASSSSLGLAGGPDTQYF. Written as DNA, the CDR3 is TGTGCCAGCAGTTCCAGCCTGGGACTAGCGGGAGGGCCCGATACGCAGTATTTT.

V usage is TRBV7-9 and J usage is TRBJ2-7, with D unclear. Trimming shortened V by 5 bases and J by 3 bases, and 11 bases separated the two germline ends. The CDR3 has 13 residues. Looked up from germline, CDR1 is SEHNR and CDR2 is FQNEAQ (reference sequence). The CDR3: CASSPDWDYEQYF. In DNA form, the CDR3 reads TGTGCCAGCAGCCCAGACTGGGACTACGAGCAGTACTTC. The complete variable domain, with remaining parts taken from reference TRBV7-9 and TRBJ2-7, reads DTGVSQNPRHKITKRGQNVTFRCDPISEHNRLYWYRQTLGQGPEFLTYFQNEAQLEKSRLLSDRFSAERPKGSFSTLEIQRTEQGDSAMYLCASSPDWDYEQYFGPGTRLTVT.

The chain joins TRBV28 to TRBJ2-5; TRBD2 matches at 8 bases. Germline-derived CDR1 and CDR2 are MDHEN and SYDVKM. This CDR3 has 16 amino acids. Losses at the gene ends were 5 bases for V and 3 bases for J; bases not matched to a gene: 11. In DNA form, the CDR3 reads TGTGCCAGCAGTCCAGGGAGACTAGCGATGGAAGAGACCCAGTACTTC. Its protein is CASSPGRLAMEETQYF.

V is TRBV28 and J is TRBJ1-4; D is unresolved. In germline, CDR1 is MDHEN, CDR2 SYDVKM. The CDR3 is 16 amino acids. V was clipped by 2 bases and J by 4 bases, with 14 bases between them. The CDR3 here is CASSLTSQELNEKLFF. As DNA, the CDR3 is TGTGCCAGCAGTTTAACGAGTCAGGAACTTAATGAAAAACTGTTTTTT.

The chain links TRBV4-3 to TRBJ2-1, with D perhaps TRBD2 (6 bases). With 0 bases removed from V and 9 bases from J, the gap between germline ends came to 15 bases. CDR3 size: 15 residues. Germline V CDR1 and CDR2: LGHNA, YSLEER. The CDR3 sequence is CASSQDRGSGREQFF. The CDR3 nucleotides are TGCGCCAGCAGCCAAGATCGGGGGAGCGGACGTGAGCAGTTCTTC.

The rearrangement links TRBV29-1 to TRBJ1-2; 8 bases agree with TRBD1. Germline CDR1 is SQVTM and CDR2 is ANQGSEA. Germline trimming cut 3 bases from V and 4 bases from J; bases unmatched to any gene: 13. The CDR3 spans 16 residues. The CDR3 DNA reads TGCAGCGTTGACCCCCCCACTACCGGGACAGGCTATGGCTACACCTTC. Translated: CSVDPPTTGTGYGYTF.

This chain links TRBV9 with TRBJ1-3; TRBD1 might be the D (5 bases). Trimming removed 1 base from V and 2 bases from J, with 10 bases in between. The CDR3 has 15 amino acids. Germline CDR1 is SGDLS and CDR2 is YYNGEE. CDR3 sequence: CASSVYRNPGNTIYF. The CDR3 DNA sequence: TGTGCCAGCAGCGTATACAGGAACCCTGGAAACACCATATATTTT. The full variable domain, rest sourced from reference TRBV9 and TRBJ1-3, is DSGVTQTPKHLITATGQRVTLRCSPRSGDLSVYWYQQSLDQGLQFLIQYYNGEERAKGNILERFSAQQFPDLHSELNLSSLELGDSALYFCASSVYRNPGNTIYFGEGSWLTVV.

Here the CDR3 reads CSVDGTGTDYTF. The CDR3 DNA is TGCAGCGTTGATGGGACAGGGACAGATTACACCTTC. The chain carries TRBV29-1 and TRBJ1-2; 9 bases map to TRBD1. V lost 3 bases, J lost 11 bases, and 7 bases stayed unmatched. Germline CDR1 and CDR2: SQVTM and ANQGSEA. This CDR3 has 12 residues.

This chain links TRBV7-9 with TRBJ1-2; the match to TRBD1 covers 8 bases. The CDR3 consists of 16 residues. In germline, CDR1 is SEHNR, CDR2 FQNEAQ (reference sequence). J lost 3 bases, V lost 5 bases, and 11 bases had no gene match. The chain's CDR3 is CASSLPSDRGHYGYTF. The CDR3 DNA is TGTGCCAGCAGCCTTCCCTCCGACAGGGGCCACTATGGCTACACCTTC.